This T cell receptor beta chain stems from a study of shared clonotypes between healthy human individuals. Broader study findings: Estimated clonotype richness was generally higher in naive than memory subsets.

A remark on this clone: The antigen remains unidentified.

The CDR3 sequence is 14 residues long. The V and J ends lost 6 bases and 0 bases respectively, with 9 bases between them. Germline V gives CDR1 LNHNV, CDR2 YYDKDF (reference sequence). TCRdb's table, derived via immunoSEQ multiplex PCR, lists solely in-frame clones and lacks some. The data hold over 2 million clones, with approximately 90% observed a single time. Sequenced material: naive CD4+ T cells from PBMCs. Subset indicated: CD45RA+ positively selected. The receptor comes from a man between 18 and 35 years old in good health. Some clones in this sample may be carry-over from other donors' samples. The chain uses TRBV15 and TRBJ1-5; D gene ambiguous. CDR3 nucleotide sequence: TGTGCCACCAGGGCAATCAATAGCAATCAGCCCCAGCATTTT. Protein product: CATRAINSNQPQHF.